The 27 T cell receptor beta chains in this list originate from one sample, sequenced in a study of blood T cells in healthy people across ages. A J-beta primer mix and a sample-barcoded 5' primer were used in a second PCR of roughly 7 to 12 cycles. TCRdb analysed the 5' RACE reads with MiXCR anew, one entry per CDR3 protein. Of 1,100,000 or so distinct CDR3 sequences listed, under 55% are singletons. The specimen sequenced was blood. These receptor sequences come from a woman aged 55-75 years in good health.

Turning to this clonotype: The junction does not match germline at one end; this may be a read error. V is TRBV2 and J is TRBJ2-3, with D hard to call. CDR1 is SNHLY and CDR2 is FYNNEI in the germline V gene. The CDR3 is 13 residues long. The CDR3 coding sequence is TGTGCCACCAGTCTCGGACGGTCAGATACGCAGTATTTT. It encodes CATSLGRSDTQYF.

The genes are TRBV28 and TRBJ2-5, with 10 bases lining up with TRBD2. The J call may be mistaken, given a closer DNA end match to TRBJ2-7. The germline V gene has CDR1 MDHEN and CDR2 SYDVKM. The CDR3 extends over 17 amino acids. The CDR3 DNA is TGTGCCAGCAGTTTATCACTAGCGGGATTATCTATCTACGAGCAGTACTTC. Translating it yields CASSLSLAGLSIYEQYF.

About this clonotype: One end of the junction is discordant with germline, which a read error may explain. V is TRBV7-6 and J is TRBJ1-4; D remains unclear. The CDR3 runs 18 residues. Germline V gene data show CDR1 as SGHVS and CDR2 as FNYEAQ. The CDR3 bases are TGCGCCAGCAGCTTAGACCCGCGACTGAAAGCAACTAATGGAAAACTGTTTTTT. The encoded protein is CASSLDPRLKATNGKLFF.

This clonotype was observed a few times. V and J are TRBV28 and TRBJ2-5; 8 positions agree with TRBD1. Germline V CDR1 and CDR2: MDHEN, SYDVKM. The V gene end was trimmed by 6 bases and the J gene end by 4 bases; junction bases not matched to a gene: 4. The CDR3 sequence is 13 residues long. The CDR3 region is CASRRTGRETQYF. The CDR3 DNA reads TGTGCCAGCAGAAGGACAGGGAGAGAGACCCAGTACTTC.

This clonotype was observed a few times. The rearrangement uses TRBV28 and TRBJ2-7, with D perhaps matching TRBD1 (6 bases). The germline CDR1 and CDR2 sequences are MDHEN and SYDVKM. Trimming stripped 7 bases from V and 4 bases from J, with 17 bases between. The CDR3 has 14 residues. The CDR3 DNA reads TGTGCCAGCAACCCATCTGGACAGACTTACGAGCAGTACTTC. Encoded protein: CASNPSGQTYEQYF.

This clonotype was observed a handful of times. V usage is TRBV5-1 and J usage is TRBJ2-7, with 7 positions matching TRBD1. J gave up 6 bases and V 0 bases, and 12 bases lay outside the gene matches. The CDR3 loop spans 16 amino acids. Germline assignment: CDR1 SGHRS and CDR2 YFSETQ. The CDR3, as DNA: TGCGCCAGCAGCTTGGGGACCATGAACAGGGGTGGCGAGCAGTACTTC. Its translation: CASSLGTMNRGGEQYF.

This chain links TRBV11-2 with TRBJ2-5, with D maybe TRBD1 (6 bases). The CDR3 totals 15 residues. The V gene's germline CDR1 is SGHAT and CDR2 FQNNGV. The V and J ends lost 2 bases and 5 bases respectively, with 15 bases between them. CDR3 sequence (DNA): TGTGCCAGCAGCTTACGTAGGGGGAAGGGCGAGACCCAGTACTTC. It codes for CASSLRRGKGETQYF. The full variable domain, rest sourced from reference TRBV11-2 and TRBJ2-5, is EAGVAQSPRYKIIEKRQSVAFWCNPISGHATLYWYQQILGQGPKLLIQFQNNGVVDDSQLPKDRFSAERLKGVDSTLKIQPAKLEDSAVYLCASSLRRGKGETQYFGPGTRLLVL.

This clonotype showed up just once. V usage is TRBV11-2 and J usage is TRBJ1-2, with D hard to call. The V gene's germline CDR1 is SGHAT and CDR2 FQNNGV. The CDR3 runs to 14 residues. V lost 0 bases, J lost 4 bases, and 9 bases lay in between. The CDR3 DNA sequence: TGTGCCAGCAGCTTAGATTCCTCGACCTATGGCTACACCTTC. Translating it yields CASSLDSSTYGYTF.

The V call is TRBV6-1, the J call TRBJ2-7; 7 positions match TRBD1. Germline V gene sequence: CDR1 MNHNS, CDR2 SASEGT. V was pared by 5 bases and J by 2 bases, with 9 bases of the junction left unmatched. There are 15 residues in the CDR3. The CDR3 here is CASSSTGEFTYEQYF. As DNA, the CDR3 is TGTGCCAGCAGTTCCACAGGGGAATTTACCTACGAGCAGTACTTC.

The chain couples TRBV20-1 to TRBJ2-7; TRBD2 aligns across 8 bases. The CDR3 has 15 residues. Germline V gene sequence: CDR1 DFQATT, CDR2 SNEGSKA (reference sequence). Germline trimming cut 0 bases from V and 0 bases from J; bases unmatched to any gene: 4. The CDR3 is CSARETGTSSYEQYF. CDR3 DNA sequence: TGCAGTGCTAGAGAGACCGGGACTAGCTCCTACGAGCAGTACTTC.

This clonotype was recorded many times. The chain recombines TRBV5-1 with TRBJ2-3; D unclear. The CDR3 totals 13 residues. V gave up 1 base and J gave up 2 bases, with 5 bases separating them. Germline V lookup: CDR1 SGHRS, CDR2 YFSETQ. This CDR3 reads CASSLRDTDTQYF. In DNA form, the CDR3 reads TGCGCCAGCAGCTTGAGGGACACAGATACGCAGTATTTT.

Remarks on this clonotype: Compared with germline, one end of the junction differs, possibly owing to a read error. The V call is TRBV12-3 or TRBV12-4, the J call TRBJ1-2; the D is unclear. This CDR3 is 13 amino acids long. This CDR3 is CASSQASSYGHTF. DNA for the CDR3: TGTGCCAGCAGCCAGGCGAGTAGCTATGGCCACACCTTC.

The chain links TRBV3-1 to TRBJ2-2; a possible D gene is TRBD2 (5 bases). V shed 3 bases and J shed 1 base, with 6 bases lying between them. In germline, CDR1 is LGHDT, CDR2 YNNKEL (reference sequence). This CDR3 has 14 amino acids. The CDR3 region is CASSQGVNTGELFF. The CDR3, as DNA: TGTGCCAGCAGCCAGGGAGTGAACACCGGGGAGCTGTTTTTT.

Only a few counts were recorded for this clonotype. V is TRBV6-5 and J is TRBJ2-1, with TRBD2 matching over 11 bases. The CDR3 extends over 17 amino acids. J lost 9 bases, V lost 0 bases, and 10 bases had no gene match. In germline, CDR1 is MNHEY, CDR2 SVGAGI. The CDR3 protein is CASSYSTVAGGQGEQFF. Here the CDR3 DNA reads TGTGCCAGCAGTTACTCGACGGTAGCGGGAGGGCAGGGTGAGCAGTTCTTC.

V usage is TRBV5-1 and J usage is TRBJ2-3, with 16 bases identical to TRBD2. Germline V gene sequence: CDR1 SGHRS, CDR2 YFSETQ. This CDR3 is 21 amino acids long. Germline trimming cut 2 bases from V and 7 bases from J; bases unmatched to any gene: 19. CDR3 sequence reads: CASSFYVKGTSGRARSNTQYF. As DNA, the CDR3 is TGCGCCAGCAGCTTTTATGTGAAGGGGACTAGCGGGAGGGCCCGCTCAAATACGCAGTATTTT.

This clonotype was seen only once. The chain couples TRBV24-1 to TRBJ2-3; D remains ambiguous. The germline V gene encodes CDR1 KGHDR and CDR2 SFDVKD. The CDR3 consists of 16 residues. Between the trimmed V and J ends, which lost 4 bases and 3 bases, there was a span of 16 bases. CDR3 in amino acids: CATSDPGLIGTDTQYF. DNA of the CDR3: TGTGCCACCAGTGACCCCGGCCTTATAGGAACAGATACGCAGTATTTT.

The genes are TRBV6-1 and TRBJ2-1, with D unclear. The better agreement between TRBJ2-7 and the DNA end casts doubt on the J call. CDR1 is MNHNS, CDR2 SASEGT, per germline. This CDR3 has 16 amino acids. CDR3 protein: CASSENPTGPYNEQYF. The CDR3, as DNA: TGTGCCAGCAGTGAAAATCCGACTGGCCCCTACAATGAGCAGTACTTC.

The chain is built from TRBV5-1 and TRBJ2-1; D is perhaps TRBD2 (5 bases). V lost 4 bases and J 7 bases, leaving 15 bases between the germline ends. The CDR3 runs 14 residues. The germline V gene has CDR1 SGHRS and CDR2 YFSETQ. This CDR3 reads CASSVVRGSNEQFF. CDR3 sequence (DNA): TGCGCCAGCAGCGTGGTCCGGGGAAGTAATGAGCAGTTCTTC.

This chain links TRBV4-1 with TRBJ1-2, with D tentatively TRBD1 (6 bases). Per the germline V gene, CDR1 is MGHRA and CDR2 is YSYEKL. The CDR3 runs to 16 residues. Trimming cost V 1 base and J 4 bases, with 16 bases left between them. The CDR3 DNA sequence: TGCGCCAGCAGCCAAGCCAGGCAGGGGTTGGGCTATGGCTACACCTTC. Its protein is CASSQARQGLGYGYTF.

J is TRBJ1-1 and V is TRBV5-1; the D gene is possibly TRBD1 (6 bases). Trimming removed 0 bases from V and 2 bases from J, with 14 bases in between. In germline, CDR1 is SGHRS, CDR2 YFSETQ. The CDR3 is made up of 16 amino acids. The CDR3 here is CASSLAGEGDNTEAFF. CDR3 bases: TGCGCCAGCAGCTTGGCAGGGGAGGGGGACAACACTGAAGCTTTCTTT.

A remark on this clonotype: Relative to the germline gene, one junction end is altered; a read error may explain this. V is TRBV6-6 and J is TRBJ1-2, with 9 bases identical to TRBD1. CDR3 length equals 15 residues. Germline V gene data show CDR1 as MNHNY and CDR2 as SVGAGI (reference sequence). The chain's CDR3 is CASSRDRATAFGHTF. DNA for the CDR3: TGTGCCAGCAGTCGGGACAGGGCCACCGCCTTTGGCCACACCTTC.

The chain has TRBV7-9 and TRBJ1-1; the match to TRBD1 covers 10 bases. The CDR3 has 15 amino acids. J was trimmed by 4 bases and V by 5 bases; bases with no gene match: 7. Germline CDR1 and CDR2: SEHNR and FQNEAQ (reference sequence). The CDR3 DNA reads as TGTGCCAGCAGCGAGGGACAGGGGACGATCACTGAAGCTTTCTTT. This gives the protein CASSEGQGTITEAFF.

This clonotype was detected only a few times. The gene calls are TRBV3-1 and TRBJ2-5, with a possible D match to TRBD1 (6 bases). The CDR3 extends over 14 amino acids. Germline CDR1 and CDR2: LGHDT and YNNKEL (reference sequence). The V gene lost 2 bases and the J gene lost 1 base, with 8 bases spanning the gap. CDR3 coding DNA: TGTGCCAGCAGCCAACAGGGGAGCCAAGAGACCCAGTACTTC. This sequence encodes CASSQQGSQETQYF.

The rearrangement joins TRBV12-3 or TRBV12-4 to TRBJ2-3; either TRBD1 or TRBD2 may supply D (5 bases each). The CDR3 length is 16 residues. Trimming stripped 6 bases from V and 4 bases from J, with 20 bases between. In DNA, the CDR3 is TGTGCCAGCAGACCTGGACACAGAGGGTCGGCAGATACGCAGTATTTT. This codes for CASRPGHRGSADTQYF.

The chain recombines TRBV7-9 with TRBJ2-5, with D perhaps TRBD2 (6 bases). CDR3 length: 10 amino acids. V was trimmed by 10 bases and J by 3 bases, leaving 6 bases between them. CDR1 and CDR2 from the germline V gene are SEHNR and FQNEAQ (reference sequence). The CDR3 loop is CAIAEETQYF. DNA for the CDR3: TGTGCCATAGCGGAAGAGACCCAGTACTTC.

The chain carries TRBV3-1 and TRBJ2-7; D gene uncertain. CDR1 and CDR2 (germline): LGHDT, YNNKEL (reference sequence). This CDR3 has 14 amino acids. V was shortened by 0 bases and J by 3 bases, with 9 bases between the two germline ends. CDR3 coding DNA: TGTGCCAGCAGCCAAGATCCCCAGAGCTACGAGCAGTACTTC. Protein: CASSQDPQSYEQYF.

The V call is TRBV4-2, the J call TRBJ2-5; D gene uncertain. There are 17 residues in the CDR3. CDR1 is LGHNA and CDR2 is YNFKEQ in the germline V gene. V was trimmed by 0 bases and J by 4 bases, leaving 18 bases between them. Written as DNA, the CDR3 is TGTGCCAGCAGCCAAGATCCCGCCCGAGGCGGTCTAGAGACCCAGTACTTC. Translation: CASSQDPARGGLETQYF.